The clone carrying this T cell receptor beta chain was seen repeatedly, ten times or more. The data were obtained in a study of read filtering for tumor transcriptome and immune sequencing. Across the whole study: By R-ISS, stages I, II and III held 8, 16 and 7 patients.

From around 440 ng of RNA, a library with molecular barcoded alpha/delta and beta/gamma adaptors was made. From the reads, TCRdb called clonotypes with MiXCR, one entry per CDR3 protein. The sample includes over 80,000 distinct CDR3 sequences, over 9% of them seen just once. This receptor was obtained from a donor aged 40 or older with multiple myeloma. The source material was a population of CD138-negative cells sorted from bone marrow.

CDR3 sequence reads: CAITGASGRSGSYNEQFF. DNA of the CDR3: TGTGCCATCACCGGTGCTAGCGGGAGGTCCGGCTCCTACAATGAGCAGTTCTTC. This chain links TRBV10-3 with TRBJ2-1; 11 bases are a match to TRBD2. Germline V gives CDR1 ENHRY, CDR2 SYGVKD. The V and J ends lost 7 bases and 0 bases, in that order; junction bases with no gene match: 11. The CDR3 runs 18 residues.